This T cell receptor (beta chain) originates from a study of T cell repertoires in cytomegalovirus infection. Study at large: Selection of CMV epitopes for the study included recently identified HLA-C-restricted and well-studied HLA-B-restricted ones.

TCRdb redid the calling of the reads with MiXCR, one entry per CDR3 protein. The sample consists of around 300,000 distinct CDR3 sequences, about 20% of them appearing once. This clonotype was detected ten times or more. Its antigen is as yet unknown. Study-level results: HLA-C-restricted CMV-specific TCR beta clonotypes prevailed in the ex vivo response. Summed frequency of public TCR beta families distinguished CMV carriers with the relevant HLA.

Germline assignment: CDR1 SGHVS and CDR2 FNYEAQ. V trimming: 3 bases; J trimming: 3 bases; junction bases outside the gene matches: 6. CDR3 size: 16 residues. This receptor was taken from a human donor in good health (CMV status not recorded). Some clones in this sample may be carry-over from other donors' samples. This rearrangement joins TRBV7-6 to TRBJ2-3, with TRBD2 matching over 10 bases. The starting material was cultured PBMCs, obtained from culture after CMV antigen stimulation. The CDR3 loop reads CASSFDLAGDTDTQYF. The CDR3 DNA is TGTGCCAGCAGCTTCGATCTAGCGGGAGATACAGATACGCAGTATTTT.